Included here is one T cell receptor beta chain sequence, with context. What it binds is unknown. Generated by immunoSEQ multiplex PCR, the TCRdb table keeps only in-frame clones and is missing some. This sample has 43,000 or so clones, with approximately 92% found just once. The sample comes from a study of a mutant IDH1 vaccine in newly diagnosed glioma. About the study: Patients got radiotherapy, temozolomide, or both beforehand, and most got both. Visit V12 was scheduled at week 35 and visit V13 at week 47. Study conclusions and caveats: Shifts in the top peripheral T cell clonotypes seemed unrelated to pseudoprogression.

The time point is: week 35, safety follow-up. One vaccine dose held 300 ug of mutant IDH1 20-mer peptide and came with topical imiquimod. In germline, CDR1 is LGHNA, CDR2 YNFKEQ. Trimming took 1 base from V and 7 from J; bases not matched to a gene: 5. This CDR3 contains 16 residues. This chain uses TRBV4-2 with TRBJ2-1; TRBD2 matches at 12 bases. This clonotype was sampled from a man over 45 with glioma. The starting material was PBMCs, obtained from a glioma patient whose treatment included an IDH1 peptide vaccine. The DNA of the CDR3 is TGTGCCAGCAGCCAAGGACCTAGCGGGGGGGAGAATGAGCAGTTCTTC. Protein product: CASSQGPSGGENEQFF.